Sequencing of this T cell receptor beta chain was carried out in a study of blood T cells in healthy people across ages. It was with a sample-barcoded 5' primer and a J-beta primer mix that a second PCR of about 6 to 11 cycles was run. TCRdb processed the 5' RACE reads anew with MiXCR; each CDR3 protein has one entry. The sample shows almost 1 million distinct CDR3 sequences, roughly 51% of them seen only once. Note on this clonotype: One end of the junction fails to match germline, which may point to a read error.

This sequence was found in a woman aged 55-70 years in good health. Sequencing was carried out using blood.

This chain's CDR3 is CAISETGVGSPLQF. In nucleotides, the CDR3 is TGTGCCATCAGTGAGACAGGGGTAGGCTCACCCCTCCAATTT. The chain combines TRBV10-3 with TRBJ1-6, with 7 positions matching TRBD1. The CDR3 has 14 amino acids. Looked up from germline, CDR1 is ENHRY and CDR2 is SYGVKD.